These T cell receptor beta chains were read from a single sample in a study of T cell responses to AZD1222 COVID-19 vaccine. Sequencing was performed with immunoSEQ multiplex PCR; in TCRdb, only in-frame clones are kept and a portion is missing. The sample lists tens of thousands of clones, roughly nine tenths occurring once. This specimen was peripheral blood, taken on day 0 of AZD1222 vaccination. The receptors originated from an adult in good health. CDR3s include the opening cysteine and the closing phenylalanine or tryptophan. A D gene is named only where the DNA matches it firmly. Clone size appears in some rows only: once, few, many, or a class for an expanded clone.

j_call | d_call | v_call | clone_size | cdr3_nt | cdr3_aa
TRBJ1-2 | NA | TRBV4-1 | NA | TGCGCCAGCAGCCGAGACAGCCTCGGCTACACCTTC | CASSRDSLGYTF
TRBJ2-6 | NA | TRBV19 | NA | TGTGCCAGTAATTGGGGGGCCAACGTCCTGACTTTC | CASNWGANVLTF
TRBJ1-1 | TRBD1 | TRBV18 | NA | TGTGCCAGCTCACCGGACAGGGGGCAGATGTACACTGAAGCTTTCTTT | CASSPDRGQMYTEAFF
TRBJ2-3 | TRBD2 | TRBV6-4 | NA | TGTGCCAGCAGCCAGAGGGCTAGCGGGAGCGATACGCAGTATTTT | CASSQRASGSDTQYF
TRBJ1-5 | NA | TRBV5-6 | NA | TGTGCCAGCAGCCGTGGTGGTACTCAGCCCCAGCATTTT | CASSRGGTQPQHF
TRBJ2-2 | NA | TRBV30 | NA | TGTGCCTGGAGTCTACCGGGGGGCAACACCGGGGAGCTGTTTTTT | CAWSLPGGNTGELFF
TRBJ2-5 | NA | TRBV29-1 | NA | TGCAGCGTTGAAGAAGGACCCGGGGAGACCCAGTACTTC | CSVEEGPGETQYF
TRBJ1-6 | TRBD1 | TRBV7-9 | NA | TGTGCCAGCAGCTCCAGTGGGATGCGGGACAGGAGGCGTCCACCCCTCCACTTT | CASSSSGMRDRRRPPLHF
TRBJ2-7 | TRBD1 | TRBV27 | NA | TGTGCCAGCAGTTTTGGACAGGCCTACGAGCAGTACTTC | CASSFGQAYEQYF
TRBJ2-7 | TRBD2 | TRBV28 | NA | TGTGCCAGCAGTTTATGGCCTAGCGGGAGTTCACACGAGCAGTACTTC | CASSLWPSGSSHEQYF
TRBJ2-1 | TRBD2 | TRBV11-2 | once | TGTGCCAGCAGCTCCTTCGCGGGAGGCGTCTACAATGAGCAGTTCTTC | CASSSFAGGVYNEQFF
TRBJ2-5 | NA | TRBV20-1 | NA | TGCAGTGCTAGAGAGGAGACCCAGTACTTC | CSAREETQYF
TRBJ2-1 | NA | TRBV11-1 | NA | TGTGCCAGCAGCTCCGGCGGTGAGCAGTTCTTC | CASSSGGEQFF